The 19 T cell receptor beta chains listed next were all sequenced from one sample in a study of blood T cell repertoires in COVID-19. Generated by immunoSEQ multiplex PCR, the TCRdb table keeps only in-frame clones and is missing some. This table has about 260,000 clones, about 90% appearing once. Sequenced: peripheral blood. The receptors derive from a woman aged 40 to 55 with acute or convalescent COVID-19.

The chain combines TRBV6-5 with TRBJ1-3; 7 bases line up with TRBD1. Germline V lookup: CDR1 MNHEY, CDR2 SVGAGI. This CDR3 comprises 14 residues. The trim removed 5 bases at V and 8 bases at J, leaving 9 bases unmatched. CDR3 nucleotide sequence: TGTGCCAGCAGTCTAACGACAGGGAGAGACACCATATATTTT. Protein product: CASSLTTGRDTIYF.

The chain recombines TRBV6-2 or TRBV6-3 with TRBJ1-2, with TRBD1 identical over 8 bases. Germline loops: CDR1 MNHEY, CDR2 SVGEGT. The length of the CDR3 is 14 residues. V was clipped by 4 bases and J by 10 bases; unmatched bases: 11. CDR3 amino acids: CASSSFGTGAVYTF. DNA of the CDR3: TGTGCCAGCAGTTCATTCGGGACAGGCGCTGTCTACACCTTC.

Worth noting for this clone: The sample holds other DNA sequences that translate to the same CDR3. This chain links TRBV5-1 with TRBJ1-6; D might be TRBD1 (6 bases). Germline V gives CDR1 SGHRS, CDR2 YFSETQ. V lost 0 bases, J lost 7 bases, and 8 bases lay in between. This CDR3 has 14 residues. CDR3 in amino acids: CASSLGQGNSPLHF. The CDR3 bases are TGCGCCAGCAGCTTGGGGCAGGGGAATTCACCCCTCCACTTT.

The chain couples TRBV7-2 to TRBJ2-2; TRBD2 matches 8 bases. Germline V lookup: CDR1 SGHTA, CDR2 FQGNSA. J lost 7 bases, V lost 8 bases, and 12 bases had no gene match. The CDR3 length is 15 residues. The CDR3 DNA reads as TGTGCCAGCCGCTCTGTAGGGACTAGGGGCGGGGAGCTGTTTTTT. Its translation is CASRSVGTRGGELFF. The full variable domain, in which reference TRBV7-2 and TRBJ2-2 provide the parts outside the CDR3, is GAGVSQSPSNKVTEKGKDVELRCDPISGHTALYWYRQSLGQGLEFLIYFQGNSAPDKSGLPSDRFSAERTGGSVSTLTIQRTQQEDSAVYLCASRSVGTRGGELFFGEGSRLTVL.

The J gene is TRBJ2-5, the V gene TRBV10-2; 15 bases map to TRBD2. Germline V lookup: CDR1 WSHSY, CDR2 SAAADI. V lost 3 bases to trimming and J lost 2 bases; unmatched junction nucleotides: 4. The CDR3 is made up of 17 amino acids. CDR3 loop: CASSDGTSGGRQETQYF. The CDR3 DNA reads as TGCGCCAGCAGTGATGGGACTAGCGGGGGGAGGCAAGAGACCCAGTACTTC.

CDR3 DNA sequence: TGTGCCAGCAGTGAAGAACAGGGCGGATCACCCCTCCACTTT. It specifies CASSEEQGGSPLHF. V is TRBV6-1 and J is TRBJ1-6; a weak D match, TRBD1 (6 bases). V lost 1 base and J lost 10, with 11 bases in between. The CDR3 has 14 amino acids. Germline CDR1 is MNHNS and CDR2 is SASEGT.

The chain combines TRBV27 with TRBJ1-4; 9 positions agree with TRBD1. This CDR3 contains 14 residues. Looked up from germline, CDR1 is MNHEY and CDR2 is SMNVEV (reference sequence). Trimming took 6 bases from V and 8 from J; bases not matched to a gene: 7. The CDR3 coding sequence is TGTGCCAGCAGGACGACAGGGGGGGGCGAAAAACTGTTTTTT. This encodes CASRTTGGGEKLFF.

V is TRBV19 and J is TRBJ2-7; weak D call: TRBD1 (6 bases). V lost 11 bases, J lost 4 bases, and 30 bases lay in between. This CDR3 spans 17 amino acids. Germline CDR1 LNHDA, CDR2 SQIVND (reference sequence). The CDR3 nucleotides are TGTGCCCCAACCAGATGGGGCAGGGGATCTCTCGTGTACGAGCAGTACGTC. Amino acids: CAPTRWGRGSLVYEQYV.

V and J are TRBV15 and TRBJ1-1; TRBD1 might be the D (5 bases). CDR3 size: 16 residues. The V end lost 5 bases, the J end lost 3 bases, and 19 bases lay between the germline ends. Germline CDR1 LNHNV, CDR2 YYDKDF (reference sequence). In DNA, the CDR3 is TGTGCCACCAGCGGGGAAGGTGGGCCCAGGGACACTGAAGCTTTCTTT. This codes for CATSGEGGPRDTEAFF.

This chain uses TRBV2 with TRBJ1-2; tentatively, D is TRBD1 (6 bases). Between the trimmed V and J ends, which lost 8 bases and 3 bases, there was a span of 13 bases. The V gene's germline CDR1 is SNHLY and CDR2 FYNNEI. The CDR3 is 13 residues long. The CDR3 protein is CASLTGKDYGYTF. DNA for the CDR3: TGTGCCAGCCTAACAGGGAAGGACTATGGCTACACCTTC.

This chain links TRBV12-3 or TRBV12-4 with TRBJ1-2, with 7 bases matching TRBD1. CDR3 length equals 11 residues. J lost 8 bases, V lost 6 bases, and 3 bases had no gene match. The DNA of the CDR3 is TGTGCCAGCAGCCCCAGGGGGGGCTACACCTTC. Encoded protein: CASSPRGGYTF.

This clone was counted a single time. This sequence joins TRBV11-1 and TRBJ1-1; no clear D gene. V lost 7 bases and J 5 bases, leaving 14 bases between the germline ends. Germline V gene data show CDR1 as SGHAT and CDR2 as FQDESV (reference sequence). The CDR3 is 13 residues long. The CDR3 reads CASTPRGRTEAFF. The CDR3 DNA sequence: TGTGCCAGCACCCCCCGGGGTAGGACTGAAGCTTTCTTT.

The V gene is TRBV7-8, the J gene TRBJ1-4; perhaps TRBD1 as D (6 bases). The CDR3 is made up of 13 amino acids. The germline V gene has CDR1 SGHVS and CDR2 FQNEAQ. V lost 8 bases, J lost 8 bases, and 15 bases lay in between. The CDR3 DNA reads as TGTGCCAGCTCCGGGTCTAGGGGGGAAAAACTGTTTTTT. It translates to CASSGSRGEKLFF.

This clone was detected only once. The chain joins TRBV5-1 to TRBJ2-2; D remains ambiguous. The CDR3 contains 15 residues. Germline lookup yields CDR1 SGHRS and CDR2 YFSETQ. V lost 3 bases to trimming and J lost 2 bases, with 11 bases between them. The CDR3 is CASSWATRNTGELFF. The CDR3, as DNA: TGCGCCAGCAGCTGGGCTACAAGAAACACCGGGGAGCTGTTTTTT.

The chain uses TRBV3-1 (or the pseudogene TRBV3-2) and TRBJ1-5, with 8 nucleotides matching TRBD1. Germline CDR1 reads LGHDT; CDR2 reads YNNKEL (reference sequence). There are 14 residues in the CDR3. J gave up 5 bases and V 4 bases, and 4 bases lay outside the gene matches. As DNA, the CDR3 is TGTGCCAGCAGCCCCCACAGGGGGGATCAGCCCCAGCATTTT. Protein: CASSPHRGDQPQHF.

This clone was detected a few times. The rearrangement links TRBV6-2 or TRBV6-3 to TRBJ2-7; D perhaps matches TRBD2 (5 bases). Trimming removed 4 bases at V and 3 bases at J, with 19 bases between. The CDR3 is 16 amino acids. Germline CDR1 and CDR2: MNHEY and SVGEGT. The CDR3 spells CASSLNSGGFGYEQYV. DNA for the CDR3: TGTGCCAGCAGTTTAAACAGCGGCGGATTTGGCTACGAGCAGTACGTC.

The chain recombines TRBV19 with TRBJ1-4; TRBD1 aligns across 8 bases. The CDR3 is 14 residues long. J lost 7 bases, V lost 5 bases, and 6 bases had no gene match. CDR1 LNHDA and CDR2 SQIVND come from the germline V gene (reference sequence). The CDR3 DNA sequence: TGTGCCAGTAGTCTAGGGACAGGAAGTGAAAAACTGTTTTTT. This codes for CASSLGTGSEKLFF.

The chain's CDR3 is CASGPGDGGNTIYF. The CDR3 nucleotides read TGCGCCAGCGGCCCAGGGGATGGAGGAAACACCATATATTTT. This chain uses TRBV5-1 with TRBJ1-3, with D possibly matching TRBD1 (6 bases). Trimming shortened V by 7 bases and J by 4 bases, and 15 bases separated the two germline ends. There are 14 residues in the CDR3. In germline, CDR1 is SGHRS, CDR2 YFSETQ.

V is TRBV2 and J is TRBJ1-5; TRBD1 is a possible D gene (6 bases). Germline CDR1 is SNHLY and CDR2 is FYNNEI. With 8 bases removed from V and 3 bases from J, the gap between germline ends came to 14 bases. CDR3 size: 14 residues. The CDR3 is CASQPTGHNQPQHF. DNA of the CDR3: TGTGCCAGCCAACCTACAGGGCACAATCAGCCCCAGCATTTT.